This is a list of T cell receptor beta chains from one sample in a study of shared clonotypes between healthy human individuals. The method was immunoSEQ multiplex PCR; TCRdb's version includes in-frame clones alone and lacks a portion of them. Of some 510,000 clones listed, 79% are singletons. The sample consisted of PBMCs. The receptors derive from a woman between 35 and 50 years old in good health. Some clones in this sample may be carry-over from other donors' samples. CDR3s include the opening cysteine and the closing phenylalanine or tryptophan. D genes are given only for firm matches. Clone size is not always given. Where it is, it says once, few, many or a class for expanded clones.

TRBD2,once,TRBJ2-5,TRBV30,CAWSKPRLGGRLVMWEQYF,TGTGCCTGGAGCAAACCCCGACTTGGCGGGAGATTGGTAATGTGGGAGCAGTACTTC
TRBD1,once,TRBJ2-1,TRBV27,CASSLYWGPGTGGFEQFF,TGTGCCAGCAGTTTATACTGGGGCCCCGGGACAGGGGGCTTTGAGCAGTTCTTC
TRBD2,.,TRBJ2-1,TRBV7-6,CASSSAGGANEQFF,TGTGCCAGCAGCTCAGCGGGAGGGGCCAATGAGCAGTTCTTC
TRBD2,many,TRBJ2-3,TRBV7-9,CASSSPGLGTDTQYF,TGTGCCAGCAGCTCGCCGGGACTAGGCACAGATACGCAGTATTTT
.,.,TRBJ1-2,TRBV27,CASSSLGAAGYTF,TGTGCCAGCAGTTCACTCGGGGCGGCAGGCTACACCTTC
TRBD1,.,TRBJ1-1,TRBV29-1,CSVEDLGGANTEAFF,TGCAGCGTTGAAGATCTAGGGGGCGCGAACACTGAAGCTTTCTTT
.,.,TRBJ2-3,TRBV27,CASSRGTDTQYF,TGTGCCAGCAGCCGAGGGACAGATACGCAGTATTTT
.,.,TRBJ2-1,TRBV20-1,CSASHVEQFF,TGCAGTGCGAGCCATGTGGAGCAGTTCTTC
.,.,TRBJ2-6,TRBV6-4,CASSTYSGANVLTF,TGTGCCAGCAGTACATACTCTGGGGCCAACGTCCTGACTTTC
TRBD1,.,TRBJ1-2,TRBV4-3,CASSQRPGQGAYGYTF,TGCGCCAGCAGCCAACGTCCGGGACAGGGGGCTTATGGCTACACCTTC
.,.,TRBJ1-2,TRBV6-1,CASTRTGREEYGYTF,TGTGCCAGCACCCGCACGGGTCGCGAGGAATATGGCTACACCTTC
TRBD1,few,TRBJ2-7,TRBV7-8,CASSRYPTGYPNYEQYF,TGTGCCAGCAGCCGATATCCGACAGGGTATCCCAACTACGAGCAGTACTTC
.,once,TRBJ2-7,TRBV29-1,CSVEEAGNEQYF,TGCAGCGTTGAAGAGGCTGGAAACGAGCAGTACTTC